The 24 T cell receptor beta chains given below trace back to one sample, sequenced in a study of T-cell memory formation after mild COVID-19. TCRdb reanalysed the 5' RACE reads using MiXCR and keeps one entry per CDR3 protein. This table has roughly 190,000 distinct CDR3 sequences, about a sixth appearing once. Sequencing was done on a sample of PBMCs or a T cell subset sorted from them (not recorded which). Receptor source: an adult woman who had mild COVID-19 (a few samples of this study predate the infection). Cell type and time point are not known.

This clonotype came up a few times. V gene TRBV20-1 combines with J gene TRBJ1-1; no clear D gene. The CDR3 is 14 amino acids. The germline V and J ends were trimmed by 6 bases and 0 bases, with 14 bases remaining between them. Germline V lookup: CDR1 DFQATT, CDR2 SNEGSKA (reference sequence). DNA for the CDR3: TGCAGTGCCTCAGGTGGTTTAATGAACACTGAAGCTTTCTTT. Protein product: CSASGGLMNTEAFF.

The J gene is TRBJ2-4, the V gene TRBV11-2, with 8 bases aligning to TRBD2. Germline CDR1 reads SGHAT; CDR2 reads FQNNGV. CDR3 size: 15 residues. Trimming removed 5 bases from V and 6 bases from J; junction bases left unmatched: 9. CDR3 bases: TGTGCCAGCAGCCCGCACGGGGGGGGCCTAAACATTCAGTACTTC. This translates into CASSPHGGGLNIQYF.

This clonotype was seen a few times. The genes are TRBV7-2 and TRBJ1-1; no clear D. Germline V CDR1 and CDR2: SGHTA, FQGNSA. The CDR3 loop spans 13 amino acids. Trimming took off 5 bases at V and 5 bases at J, with 12 bases between the two ends. CDR3 protein: CASSQQGLTEAFF. For the CDR3, the DNA is TGTGCCAGCAGCCAACAAGGGCTGACTGAAGCTTTCTTT.

Here the CDR3 reads CASSLVAGGGRAKDTQYF. In nucleotides, the CDR3 is TGTGCCAGCAGCTTAGTCGCCGGGGGCGGGAGGGCCAAAGATACGCAGTATTTT. The V gene is TRBV7-2, the J gene TRBJ2-3, with TRBD2 matching 9 bases. Germline-derived CDR1 and CDR2 are SGHTA and FQGNSA. Unmatched junction bases numbered 13, after V lost 1 base and J lost 5 bases. The CDR3 is 18 residues long.

In this sample, this clonotype turned up a few times. The gene calls are TRBV7-9 and TRBJ1-1; 9 bases are shared with TRBD1. Germline CDR1 and CDR2: SEHNR and FQNEAQ (reference sequence). The trim removed 2 bases at V and 4 bases at J, leaving 5 bases unmatched. The CDR3 spans 15 residues. DNA for the CDR3: TGTGCCAGCAGCTTACCCCGGACAGGGGCCACTGAAGCTTTCTTT. Translating it yields CASSLPRTGATEAFF.

V is TRBV9 and J is TRBJ2-3; 11 bases line up with TRBD2. V shed 4 bases and J 3 bases; nucleotides not matched to a gene: 7. The CDR3 is 16 amino acids. CDR1 is SGDLS and CDR2 is YYNGEE in the germline V gene. The CDR3 nucleotides read TGTGCCAGCAGCCCACGACTAGCGGGGTGGACAGATACGCAGTATTTT. It specifies CASSPRLAGWTDTQYF.

This clonotype was counted a few times. V gene TRBV30 combines with J gene TRBJ2-7; 8 nucleotides align to TRBD2. Germline CDR1 and CDR2: GTSNPN and SVGIG (reference sequence). This CDR3 spans 13 amino acids. V trimming: 6 bases; J trimming: 7 bases; junction bases outside the gene matches: 11. The CDR3 region is CACRVAGTREQYF. CDR3 DNA sequence: TGTGCCTGCCGGGTAGCGGGGACTAGAGAGCAGTACTTC.

This clonotype was counted a few times. V gene TRBV20-1 combines with J gene TRBJ1-2; the match to TRBD1 covers 9 bases. Germline assignment: CDR1 DFQATT and CDR2 SNEGSKA (reference sequence). Trimming cost V 2 bases and J 11 bases; bases outside gene matches: 3. The CDR3 sequence is 11 residues long. Here the CDR3 reads CSARIQGAYTF. CDR3 DNA: TGCAGTGCTAGAATACAGGGGGCGTACACCTTC.

This clonotype was picked up a small number of times. The chain is built from TRBV15 and TRBJ2-1; D remains ambiguous. The germline V gene has CDR1 LNHNV and CDR2 YYDKDF (reference sequence). The CDR3 is made up of 12 amino acids. The ends were cut back, 1 base at V and 7 bases at J, with 5 bases in the middle. CDR3 region: CATSRVGNEQFF. In nucleotides, the CDR3 is TGTGCCACCAGCAGAGTAGGAAATGAGCAGTTCTTC. Using reference TRBV15 and TRBJ2-1 for the parts outside the CDR3, the full variable domain is DAMVIQNPRYQVTQFGKPVTLSCSQTLNHNVMYWYQQKSSQAPKLLFHYYDKDFNNEADTPDNFQSRRPNTSFCFLDIRSPGLGDTAMYLCATSRVGNEQFFGPGTRLTVL.

The genes are TRBV20-1 and TRBJ1-6, with 8 bases matching TRBD1. The V gene's germline CDR1 is DFQATT and CDR2 SNEGSKA (reference sequence). This CDR3 contains 15 residues. With V trimmed by 2 bases and J by 9 bases, 9 bases remained unmatched. The CDR3, as DNA: TGCAGTGCTAGACCCTACGGCAGGGGGCGTTCACCCCTCCACTTT. As protein: CSARPYGRGRSPLHF.

This clonotype has ten or more counts. The J gene is TRBJ2-1, the V gene TRBV7-6; tentatively, D is TRBD1 (5 bases). Per germline, CDR1 SGHVS and CDR2 FNYEAQ. V lost 3 bases and J lost 3, with 6 bases in between. The CDR3 is 13 amino acids. The CDR3 DNA reads TGTGCCAGCAGCTTCCAGGGCTACAATGAGCAGTTCTTC. Amino acid sequence: CASSFQGYNEQFF.

This clonotype was observed a handful of times. The J gene is TRBJ2-3, the V gene TRBV3-1; TRBD2 matches at 8 bases. Germline trimming cut 4 bases from V and 1 base from J; bases unmatched to any gene: 4. Germline CDR1 LGHDT, CDR2 YNNKEL (reference sequence). The CDR3 extends over 15 amino acids. CDR3 sequence: CASSLSGGRTDTQYF. The CDR3 nucleotides read TGTGCCAGCAGCCTCAGCGGGGGACGCACAGATACGCAGTATTTT.

Many counts were recorded for this clonotype. The rearrangement uses TRBV18 and TRBJ2-3; D uncertain. Germline values: CDR1 KGHSH, CDR2 LQKENI. This CDR3 comprises 13 residues. The V gene lost 2 bases and the J gene lost 0 bases, with 3 bases spanning the gap. CDR3: CASSPSSTDTQYF. The CDR3 region has the DNA TGTGCCAGCTCACCATCCAGCACAGATACGCAGTATTTT.

The V gene is TRBV6-6, the J gene TRBJ2-5; possible D gene TRBD2, 7 bases. In germline, CDR1 is MNHNY, CDR2 SVGAGI (reference sequence). There are 15 residues in the CDR3. V lost 5 bases, J lost 4 bases, and 17 bases lay in between. The CDR3 bases are TGTGCCAGCAGTCCGACCCGCGGGGGCCGAGAGACCCAGTACTTC. This translates into CASSPTRGGRETQYF.

This clonotype was observed a few times. The chain has TRBV24-1 and TRBJ1-2; D might be TRBD1 (6 bases). V was pared by 3 bases and J by 8 bases, with 6 bases between. The CDR3 has 11 amino acids. Per the germline V gene, CDR1 is KGHDR and CDR2 is SFDVKD. The CDR3 DNA reads as TGTGCCACCAGTGATGGGGGCGGCTACACCTTC. Amino acid sequence: CATSDGGGYTF.

V and J are TRBV20-1 and TRBJ2-3; 10 positions agree with TRBD2. V dropped 0 bases and J dropped 4; count of bases not matched to a gene: 10. Germline CDR1 is DFQATT and CDR2 is SNEGSKA (reference sequence). The CDR3 is 17 residues long. CDR3 DNA sequence: TGCAGTGCTAGAGAACCCGGGACTAGCGCACCCCCAGATACGCAGTATTTT. Protein: CSAREPGTSAPPDTQYF.

V is TRBV24-1 and J is TRBJ2-5; the match to TRBD2 covers 7 bases. The germline gives CDR1 KGHDR, CDR2 SFDVKD. The V gene end was trimmed by 4 bases and the J gene end by 4 bases; junction bases not matched to a gene: 11. The CDR3 sequence is 16 residues long. CDR3 region: CATSDPGRGSGETQYF. CDR3 sequence (DNA): TGTGCCACCAGTGACCCGGGGCGCGGGAGCGGAGAGACCCAGTACTTC.

This clonotype was detected many times. This sequence joins TRBV5-5 and TRBJ2-4; 10 bases fit TRBD1. The CDR3 contains 16 residues. The trim removed 4 bases at V and 0 bases at J, leaving 4 bases unmatched. Germline V gene lookup returns CDR1 SGHKS and CDR2 YYEKEE (reference sequence). For the CDR3, the DNA is TGTGCCAGCAGCCCGGGACAGGGGCTAGCCAAAAACATTCAGTACTTC. This translates into CASSPGQGLAKNIQYF.

This chain links TRBV7-9 with TRBJ2-1; the match to TRBD2 covers 7 bases. The CDR3 extends over 15 amino acids. CDR1 is SEHNR, CDR2 FQNEAQ, per germline (reference sequence). After removal of 5 bases from V and 8 bases from J, the junction contained 12 bases not matched to a gene. The CDR3 is CASSLGSGERDEQFF. DNA for the CDR3: TGTGCCAGCAGCCTTGGGAGCGGGGAGCGGGATGAGCAGTTCTTC.

The rearrangement joins TRBV7-2 to TRBJ2-4, with 8 bases that match TRBD1. This CDR3 spans 14 amino acids. The germline V gene has CDR1 SGHTA and CDR2 FQGNSA. The V segment lost 5 bases and the J segment 10 bases; nucleotides outside the gene matches: 10. CDR3 nucleotides: TGTGCCAGCAGCCCACCGGGGACAGGTCATATTCAGTACTTC. Encoded protein: CASSPPGTGHIQYF.

This clonotype was found a few times. The J gene is TRBJ1-1, the V gene TRBV7-3; D may be TRBD1 (6 bases). Trimming pared 5 bases from V and 4 bases from J, leaving 14 bases between. The germline CDR1 and CDR2 sequences are SGHTA and FQGTGA. This CDR3 spans 14 amino acids. The CDR3 bases are TGTGCCAGCAGCCCGCAACAGGGTCGCACTGAAGCTTTCTTT. It encodes CASSPQQGRTEAFF. Full variable domain (remainder filled in from reference TRBV7-3 and TRBJ1-1): GAGVSQTPSNKVTEKGKYVELRCDPISGHTALYWYRQSLGQGPEFLIYFQGTGAADDSGLPNDRFFAVRPEGSVSTLKIQRTERGDSAVYLCASSPQQGRTEAFFGQGTRLTVV.

In this sample, this clonotype turned up a few times. V gene TRBV18 combines with J gene TRBJ1-4; no clear D gene. Per the germline V gene, CDR1 is KGHSH and CDR2 is LQKENI. V lost 5 bases and J lost 5, with 9 bases in between. This CDR3 has 13 residues. The CDR3 DNA follows: TGTGCCAGCTCATCGGTCCTCAATGAAAAACTGTTTTTT. Its protein is CASSSVLNEKLFF.

The chain is built from TRBV29-1 and TRBJ2-7; 10 nucleotides line up with TRBD1. The germline V gene has CDR1 SQVTM and CDR2 ANQGSEA. This CDR3 is built from 12 residues. J gave up 7 bases and V 7 bases, and 7 bases lay outside the gene matches. The CDR3 DNA reads as TGCAGCGCCGGGACAGGGGTTTGGGAGCAGTACTTC. Protein: CSAGTGVWEQYF.

The CDR3 DNA reads as TGCAGTGCTAGTTTTCCGGGACTAGCGGCTGAGCAGTTCTTC. Encoded protein: CSASFPGLAAEQFF. This chain connects TRBV20-1 to TRBJ2-1; 11 bases are shared with TRBD2. Germline loops: CDR1 DFQATT, CDR2 SNEGSKA (reference sequence). V lost 3 bases and J lost 9; bases outside the gene matches: 7. The CDR3 sequence is 14 residues long.